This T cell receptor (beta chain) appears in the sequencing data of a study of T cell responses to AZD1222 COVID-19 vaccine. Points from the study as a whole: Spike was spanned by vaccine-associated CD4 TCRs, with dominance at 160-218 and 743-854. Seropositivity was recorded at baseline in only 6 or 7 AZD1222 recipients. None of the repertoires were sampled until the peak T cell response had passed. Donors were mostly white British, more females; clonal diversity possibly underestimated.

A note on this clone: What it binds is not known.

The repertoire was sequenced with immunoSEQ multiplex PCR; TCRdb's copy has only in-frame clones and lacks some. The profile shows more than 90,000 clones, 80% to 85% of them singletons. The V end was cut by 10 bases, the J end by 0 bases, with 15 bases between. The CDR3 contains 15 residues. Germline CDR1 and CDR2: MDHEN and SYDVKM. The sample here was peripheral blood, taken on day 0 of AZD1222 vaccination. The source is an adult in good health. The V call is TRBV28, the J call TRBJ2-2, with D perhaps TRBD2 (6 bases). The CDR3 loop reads CAIRGAGANTGELFF. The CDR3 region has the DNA TGTGCCATCCGCGGGGCAGGCGCGAACACCGGGGAGCTGTTTTTT. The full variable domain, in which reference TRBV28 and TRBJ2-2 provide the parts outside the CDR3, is DVKVTQSSRYLVKRTGEKVFLECVQDMDHENMFWYRQDPGLGLRLIYFSYDVKMKEKGDIPEGYSVSREKKERFSLILESASTNQTSMYLCAIRGAGANTGELFFGEGSRLTVL.